This T cell receptor (beta chain) originates from a study of regulatory T cells in long-lasting Graves disease (dated by TCRdb to 2020 to 2023). Turning to the overall study: Antithyroid drugs had been taken for less than 3 months by newly diagnosed Graves' disease patients. A total of roughly 35 samples underwent TCR sequencing: some 13 from persistent and about 20 from newly diagnosed Graves' disease patients. Peripheral blood TCR sequencing and RNA sequencing compared persistent Graves' disease patients with newly diagnosed Graves' disease patients. The study was registered as a clinical trial and conducted in China. The research as a whole found: Peripheral blood alone was examined, since thyroid tissue, which constituted the primary lesion, could not be accessed. The small sample size was acknowledged by the authors as a limitation that may reduce accuracy. Patients with persistent disease shared more public clonotypes (about 2,900) than newly diagnosed patients did (more than 900). TRBV28, TRBJ1-2 and TRBJ2-5 were preferentially used in persistent disease, while TRBV20-1 and TRBJ2-1 were favored in newly diagnosed disease. Lower TCR Shannon entropy and fewer highly expanded clones were observed in persistent Graves' disease patients than in newly diagnosed patients, which suggested clonal expansion. Sequencing and analysis were restricted to the TCR beta chain.

Per the publication, the time point label means: newly diagnosed GD, antithyroid drugs for less than 3 months. For both TCR sequencing and RNA sequencing, RNA was extracted from PBMCs using TRIzol. The diagnosis of Graves' disease was made according to American Thyroid Association guidelines. Patients were recruited from an endocrinology department in Xi'an, China. Each patient gave approximately 9 milliliters of peripheral blood, collected in an EDTA anticoagulant tube. Ficoll Paque Plus density gradient separation was used to isolate PBMCs, and no further T cell sorting was done. An Agilent 2100 Bioanalyzer and agarose gel were used to check RNA quality, and a NanoDrop 2000 was used to measure RNA concentration. This clonotype has just a few counts. Its cognate antigen has yet to be identified. No qualities accompany the bases; no much larger clone lies one base away. Receptors were amplified or captured by multiplex PCR. The listed sequencing device is Illumina HiSeq 4000. iRepertoire HTBI primers and Arm-PCR amplification of CDR3 regions were used to construct TCR beta libraries. Before sequencing, the PCR products underwent gel purification. The paper's data handling went like this. Across samples, roughly 60 TRBV and 12 to 15 TRBJ segments were identified and used for gene usage analysis of CDR3 amino acid clonotypes. COPE and FqMerger were used to merge the filtered high-quality paired reads into contigs. BLAST was used to align contigs to IMGT TRBV, TRBD and TRBJ reference genes, and CDR3 was defined according to IMGT. Clonotypes above 0.1% frequency were classified as highly expanded clones. Repertoire diversity was measured by Shannon entropy, and V-J evenness by the Gini coefficient. Public clonotypes were defined as clonotypes shared by more than one individual. Using fastp at Q25 and MiXCR, TCRdb reprocessed the public reads and kept productive beta chains. CDR3 protein sequences are deduplicated, and each keeps its most common genes and DNA. What appears here as the V and J calls and clone size reflects TCRdb's work, not the paper's. Present in this sample are a few hundred thousand distinct CDR3 sequences, about a sixth of which were seen just once. The ten most abundant clones make up about 25% of the sample.

From the germline V gene (reference sequence), CDR1 is LNHNV and CDR2 is YYDKDF. The V and J ends are trimmed by 5 bases and 1 base, leaving 11 bases between them. The CDR3 goes from the cysteine to the phenylalanine over 14 residues. Only the CDR3 DNA is retained, 42 bases long and in frame from the first base. The same data also went into a second study, on T cells in Graves' hyperthyroidism and ophthalmopathy. As the second study states: Graves' hyperthyroidism was defined as stable when no progression to ophthalmopathy occurred over 18 months of follow-up. The hyperthyroidism patients were between 18 and 65 years old and newly diagnosed, with a disease duration of less than 2 months. Any patient with an uncontrolled infection, another autoimmune disease, pregnancy or lactation was excluded. Diagnoses were established on the basis of clinical symptoms, serum thyroxine and TRAb, thyroid ultrasound, and orbital computed tomography. The first round of RT-PCR for the TCR CDR3 was performed with the HTBI primer set and the Qiagen OneStep RT-PCR kit. Blood samples also contained most of the expanded thyroid clonotypes (frequency above 0.001), which suggests that blood repertoires may reflect thyroid immune responses. A model built on a 13 V-J signature distinguished ophthalmopathy from stable hyperthyroidism, reaching about 89% sensitivity and 81.08% specificity in cross-validation and 80%/75% in testing. In validation, the model predicted progression to ophthalmopathy with approximately 69% sensitivity and approximately 78% specificity, a median of 6.5 months before onset. A discovery cohort of 95 to 100 patients, roughly 40 with Graves' ophthalmopathy and under 60 with stable Graves' hyperthyroidism, was used to find distinguishing TCR V-J signatures. Prospective prediction of ophthalmopathy was tested in an independent validation cohort consisting of roughly 19 hyperthyroidism patients and approximately 16 patients who later progressed to ophthalmopathy. For training and testing, the roughly 100 patients in the discovery cohort were randomly divided in a 7:3 ratio. In roughly six Graves' hyperthyroidism patients, the study also compared T-cell repertoires from thyroid tissue with T-cell repertoires from blood. After sampling, hyperthyroidism patients received methimazole starting at 30 mg daily, and ophthalmopathy patients received high-dose intravenous methylprednisolone. A second multiplex PCR round built the libraries, followed by size selection and purification. Libraries were sequenced paired-end with 100 bp reads on an Illumina HiSeq2000. Raw data were processed with SOAPnuke, discarding reads with adapters, uncalled bases, mean Phred below 15, or no exact constant-primer or identifier match. COPE v1.2.5 was used to merge the high-quality paired reads, and each unique nucleotide sequence was defined as a clonotype. Clonotypes were aligned to IMGT TRBV, TRBD and TRBJ reference segments using MiTCR v1.1. The analysis included only V-J combinations with a frequency above 0.0001, which together covered approximately 99% of the repertoires. The TCS score was defined as F50 (clonal expansion) divided by E x V (chaos), with BLOSUM62-based TCRdist calculated between CDR3 peptides within each V-J. Welch's t-statistics and random forest reduced roughly 500 V-J features to 13, which were used in a naive Bayes classifier (R e1071). Sample size was not statistically predetermined, and investigators were not blinded to group allocation. TCR Vbeta CDR3 sequencing of some 140 peripheral blood samples (under 45 ophthalmopathy, about 75 hyperthyroidism and about 17 progressor patients) is reported in the paper.

The TCR comes from a woman between 18 and 30 years old with Graves disease. Donor details come from another sample of the same person, matched by shared clones. Sample: peripheral blood mononuclear cells (PBMCs), taken at new diagnosis, from a patient treated with antithyroid drugs. The chain employs TRBV15 and TRBJ2-5; the D gene is tentatively TRBD1 or TRBD2, each matching 5 bases. The DNA reads TGTGCCACCAGCGCCCGGGGCCTCCAAGAGACCCAGTACTTC. Translated, it gives CATSARGLQETQYF.